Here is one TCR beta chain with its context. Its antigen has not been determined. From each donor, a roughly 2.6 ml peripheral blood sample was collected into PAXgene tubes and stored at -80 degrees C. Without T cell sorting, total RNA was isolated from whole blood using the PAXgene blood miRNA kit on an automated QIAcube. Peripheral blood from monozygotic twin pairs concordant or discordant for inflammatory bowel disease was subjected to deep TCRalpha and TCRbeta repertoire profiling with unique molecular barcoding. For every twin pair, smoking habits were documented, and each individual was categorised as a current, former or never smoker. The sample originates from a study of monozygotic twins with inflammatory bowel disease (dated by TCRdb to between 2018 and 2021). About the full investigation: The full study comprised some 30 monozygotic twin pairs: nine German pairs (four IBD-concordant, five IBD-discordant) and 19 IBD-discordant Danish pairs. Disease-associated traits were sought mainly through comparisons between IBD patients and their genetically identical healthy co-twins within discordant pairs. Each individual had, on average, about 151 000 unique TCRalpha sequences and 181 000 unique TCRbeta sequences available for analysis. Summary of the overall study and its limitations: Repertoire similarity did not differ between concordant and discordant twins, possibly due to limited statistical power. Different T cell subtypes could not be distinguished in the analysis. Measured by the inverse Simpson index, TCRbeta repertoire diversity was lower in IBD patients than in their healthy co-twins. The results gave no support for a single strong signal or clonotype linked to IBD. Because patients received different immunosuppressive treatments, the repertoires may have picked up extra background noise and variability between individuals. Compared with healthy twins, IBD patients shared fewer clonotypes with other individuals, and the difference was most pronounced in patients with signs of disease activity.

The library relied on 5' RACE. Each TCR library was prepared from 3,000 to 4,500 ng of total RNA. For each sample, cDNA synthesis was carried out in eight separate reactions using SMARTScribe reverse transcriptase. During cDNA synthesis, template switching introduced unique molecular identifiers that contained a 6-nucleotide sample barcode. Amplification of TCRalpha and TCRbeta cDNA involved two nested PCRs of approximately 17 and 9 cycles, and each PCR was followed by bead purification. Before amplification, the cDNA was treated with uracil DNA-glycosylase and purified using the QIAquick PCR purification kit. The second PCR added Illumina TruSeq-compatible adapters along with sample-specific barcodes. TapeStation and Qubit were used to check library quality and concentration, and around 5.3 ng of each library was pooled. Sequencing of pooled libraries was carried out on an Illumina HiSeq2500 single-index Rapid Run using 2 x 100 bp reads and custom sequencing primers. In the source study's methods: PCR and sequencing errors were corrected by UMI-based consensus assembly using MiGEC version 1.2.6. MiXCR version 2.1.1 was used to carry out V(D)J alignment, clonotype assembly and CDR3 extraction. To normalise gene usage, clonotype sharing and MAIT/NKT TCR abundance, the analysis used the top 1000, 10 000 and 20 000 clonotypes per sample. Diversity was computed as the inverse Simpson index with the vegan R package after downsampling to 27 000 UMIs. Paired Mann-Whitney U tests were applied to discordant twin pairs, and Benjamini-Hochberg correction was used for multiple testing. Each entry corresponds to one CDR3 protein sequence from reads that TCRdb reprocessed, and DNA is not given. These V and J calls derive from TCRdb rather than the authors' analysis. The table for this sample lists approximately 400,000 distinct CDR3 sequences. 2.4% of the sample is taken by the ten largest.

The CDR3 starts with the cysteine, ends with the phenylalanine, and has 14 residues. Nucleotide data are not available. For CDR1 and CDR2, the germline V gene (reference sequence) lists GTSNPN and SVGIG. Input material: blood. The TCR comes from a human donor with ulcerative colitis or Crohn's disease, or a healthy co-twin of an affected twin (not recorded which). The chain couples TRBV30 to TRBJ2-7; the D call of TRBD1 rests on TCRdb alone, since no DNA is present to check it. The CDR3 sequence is CAWSPGQSSYEQYF.